One sample yielded the 9 T cell receptor beta chains listed below, sequenced in a study of blood T cells in healthy people across ages. A second 7 to 11 cycle PCR used barcoded and J-beta primers. From the 5' RACE reads, TCRdb called clonotypes with MiXCR, one entry per CDR3 protein. Of 750,000 to 950,000 distinct CDR3 sequences listed, around 25% are singletons. This sample was also put to use in a study of T cells of mothers and their children.

The sequencing input was blood. The source of these receptors is a boy aged 5-17 years in good health.

The J gene is TRBJ2-6, the V gene TRBV7-9; D gene ambiguous. With 1 base removed from V and 3 bases from J, the gap between germline ends came to 13 bases. Germline V gene sequence: CDR1 SEHNR, CDR2 FQNEAQ (reference sequence). The CDR3 loop spans 17 amino acids. CDR3 sequence: CASSLVRSLGGANVLTF. The CDR3 bases are TGTGCCAGCAGCTTAGTGAGGAGTCTGGGTGGGGCCAACGTCCTGACTTTC.

The gene calls are TRBV7-9 and TRBJ1-2; tentatively, D is TRBD1 (6 bases). Germline CDR1 reads SEHNR; CDR2 reads FQNEAQ (reference sequence). The CDR3 consists of 16 residues. V dropped 4 bases and J dropped 2 bases, with 17 bases sitting between them. The CDR3 is CASSSPSGASNYGYTF. The CDR3 DNA follows: TGTGCCAGCAGCTCCCCCTCGGGGGCATCCAACTATGGCTACACCTTC.

This clonotype was picked up a small number of times. This chain connects TRBV20-1 to TRBJ2-1, with 9 bases that match TRBD1. Germline CDR1 reads DFQATT; CDR2 reads SNEGSKA (reference sequence). Trimming removed 5 bases from V and 8 bases from J; junction bases left unmatched: 10. CDR3 length: 14 amino acids. The CDR3: CSACKTGGRDEQFF. The CDR3 coding sequence is TGCAGTGCTTGTAAGACAGGGGGTCGGGATGAGCAGTTCTTC.

The CDR3 nucleotides are TGTGCCTGGAGTGTAAGGCTCCTAGTGGCCCAGTACTTC. It specifies CAWSVRLLVAQYF. This sequence joins TRBV30 and TRBJ2-5; unclear D gene. The CDR3 runs 13 residues. CDR1 and CDR2 from the germline V gene are GTSNPN and SVGIG (reference sequence). The V end was cut by 0 bases, the J end by 9 bases, with 14 bases between.

V gene TRBV19 combines with J gene TRBJ1-1, with TRBD1 matching over 7 bases. The CDR3 runs to 15 residues. Germline V CDR1 and CDR2: LNHDA, SQIVND (reference sequence). The V and J ends lost 6 bases and 4 bases, in that order; junction bases with no gene match: 11. The CDR3 coding sequence is TGTGCCAGTAGCCCACAGGGGCCCTCGGTCACTGAAGCTTTCTTT. It encodes CASSPQGPSVTEAFF.

This clonotype was counted between two and nine times. This sequence joins TRBV11-3 and TRBJ2-2, with D maybe TRBD1 (6 bases). V lost 4 bases to trimming and J lost 4 bases, with 10 bases between them. From germline, CDR1 is SGHNT and CDR2 YENEEA. The CDR3 covers 14 residues. The CDR3 reads CASSSMTGTGELFF. The DNA for the CDR3 is TGTGCCAGCAGCTCGATGACAGGCACCGGGGAGCTGTTTTTT.

V and J are TRBV18 and TRBJ2-1; 12 bases match TRBD2. CDR1 is KGHSH and CDR2 is LQKENI in the germline V gene. The CDR3 consists of 17 residues. V dropped 0 bases and J dropped 1; count of bases not matched to a gene: 1. CDR3 DNA sequence: TGTGCCAGCTCACCACCTACTAGCGGGGGGTCCTACAATGAGCAGTTCTTC. Translating it yields CASSPPTSGGSYNEQFF.

The chain links TRBV30 to TRBJ2-6, with 9 bases that match TRBD1. CDR3 length equals 16 residues. The J segment lost 4 bases and the V segment lost 2 bases, leaving 6 bases of the junction unmatched. Per the germline V gene, CDR1 is GTSNPN and CDR2 is SVGIG (reference sequence). The CDR3 loop reads CAWSRGQGAGANVLTF. CDR3 bases: TGTGCCTGGAGTAGGGGACAGGGAGCCGGGGCCAACGTCCTGACTTTC.

This clonotype was observed a few times. The rearrangement joins TRBV7-3 to TRBJ2-3, with 10 bases aligning to TRBD2. The CDR3 has 16 amino acids. J lost 11 bases, V lost 5 bases, and 16 bases had no gene match. From germline, CDR1 is SGHTA and CDR2 FQGTGA. This CDR3 reads CASSPGPPAGGPKQYF. The CDR3 DNA is TGTGCCAGCAGCCCAGGGCCTCCAGCGGGGGGGCCTAAGCAGTATTTT.